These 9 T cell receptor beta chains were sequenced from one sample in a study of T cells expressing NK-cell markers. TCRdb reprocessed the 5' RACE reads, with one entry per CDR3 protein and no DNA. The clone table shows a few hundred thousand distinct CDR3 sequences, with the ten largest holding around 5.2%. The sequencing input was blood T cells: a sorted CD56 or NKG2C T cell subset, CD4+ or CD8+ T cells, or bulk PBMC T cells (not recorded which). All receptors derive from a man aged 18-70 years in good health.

The CDR3 is CASSRPGQTYEQYF. The V gene is TRBV9, the J gene TRBJ2-7; TCRdb gives TRBD1 as the D gene, but with no DNA this cannot be confirmed. The CDR3 loop spans 14 amino acids. Germline V gene data show CDR1 as SGDLS and CDR2 as YYNGEE.

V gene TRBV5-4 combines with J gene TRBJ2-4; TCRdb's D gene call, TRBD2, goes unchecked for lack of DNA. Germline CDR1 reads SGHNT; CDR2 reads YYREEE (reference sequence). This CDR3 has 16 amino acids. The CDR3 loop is CASSLRARGGTNIQYF. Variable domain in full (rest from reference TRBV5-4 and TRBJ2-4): ETGVTQSPTHLIKTRGQQVTLRCSSQSGHNTVSWYQQALGQGPQFIFQYYREEENGRGNFPPRFSGLQFPNYSSELNVNALELDDSALYLCASSLRARGGTNIQYFGAGTRLSVL.

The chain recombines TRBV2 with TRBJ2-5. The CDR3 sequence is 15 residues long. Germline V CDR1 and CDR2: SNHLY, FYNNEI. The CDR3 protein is CASSEAQISAETQYF.

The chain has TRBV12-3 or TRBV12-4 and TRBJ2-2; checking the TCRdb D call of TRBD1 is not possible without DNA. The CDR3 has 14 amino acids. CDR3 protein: CASSPRGYTGELFF.

The CDR3 spells CASASRRTAFSTEAFF. J is TRBJ1-1 and V is TRBV6-1; the D gene TCRdb calls, TRBD1, cannot be checked with no DNA. Germline V gene lookup returns CDR1 MNHNS and CDR2 SASEGT. The CDR3 consists of 16 residues.

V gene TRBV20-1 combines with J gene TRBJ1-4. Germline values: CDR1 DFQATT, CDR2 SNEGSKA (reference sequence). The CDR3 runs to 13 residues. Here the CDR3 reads CSARVPGLEKLFF.

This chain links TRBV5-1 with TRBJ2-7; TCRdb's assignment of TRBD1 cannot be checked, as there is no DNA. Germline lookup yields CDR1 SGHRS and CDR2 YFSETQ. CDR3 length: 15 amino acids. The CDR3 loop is CASRFRDTPYYEQYF.

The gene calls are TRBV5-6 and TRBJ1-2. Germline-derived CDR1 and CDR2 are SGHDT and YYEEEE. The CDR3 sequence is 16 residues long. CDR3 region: CASSLEVWAGGGGYTF.

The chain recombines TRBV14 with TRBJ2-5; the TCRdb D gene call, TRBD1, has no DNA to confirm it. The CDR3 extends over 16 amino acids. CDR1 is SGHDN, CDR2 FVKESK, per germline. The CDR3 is CASSPLGGRGEETQYF.